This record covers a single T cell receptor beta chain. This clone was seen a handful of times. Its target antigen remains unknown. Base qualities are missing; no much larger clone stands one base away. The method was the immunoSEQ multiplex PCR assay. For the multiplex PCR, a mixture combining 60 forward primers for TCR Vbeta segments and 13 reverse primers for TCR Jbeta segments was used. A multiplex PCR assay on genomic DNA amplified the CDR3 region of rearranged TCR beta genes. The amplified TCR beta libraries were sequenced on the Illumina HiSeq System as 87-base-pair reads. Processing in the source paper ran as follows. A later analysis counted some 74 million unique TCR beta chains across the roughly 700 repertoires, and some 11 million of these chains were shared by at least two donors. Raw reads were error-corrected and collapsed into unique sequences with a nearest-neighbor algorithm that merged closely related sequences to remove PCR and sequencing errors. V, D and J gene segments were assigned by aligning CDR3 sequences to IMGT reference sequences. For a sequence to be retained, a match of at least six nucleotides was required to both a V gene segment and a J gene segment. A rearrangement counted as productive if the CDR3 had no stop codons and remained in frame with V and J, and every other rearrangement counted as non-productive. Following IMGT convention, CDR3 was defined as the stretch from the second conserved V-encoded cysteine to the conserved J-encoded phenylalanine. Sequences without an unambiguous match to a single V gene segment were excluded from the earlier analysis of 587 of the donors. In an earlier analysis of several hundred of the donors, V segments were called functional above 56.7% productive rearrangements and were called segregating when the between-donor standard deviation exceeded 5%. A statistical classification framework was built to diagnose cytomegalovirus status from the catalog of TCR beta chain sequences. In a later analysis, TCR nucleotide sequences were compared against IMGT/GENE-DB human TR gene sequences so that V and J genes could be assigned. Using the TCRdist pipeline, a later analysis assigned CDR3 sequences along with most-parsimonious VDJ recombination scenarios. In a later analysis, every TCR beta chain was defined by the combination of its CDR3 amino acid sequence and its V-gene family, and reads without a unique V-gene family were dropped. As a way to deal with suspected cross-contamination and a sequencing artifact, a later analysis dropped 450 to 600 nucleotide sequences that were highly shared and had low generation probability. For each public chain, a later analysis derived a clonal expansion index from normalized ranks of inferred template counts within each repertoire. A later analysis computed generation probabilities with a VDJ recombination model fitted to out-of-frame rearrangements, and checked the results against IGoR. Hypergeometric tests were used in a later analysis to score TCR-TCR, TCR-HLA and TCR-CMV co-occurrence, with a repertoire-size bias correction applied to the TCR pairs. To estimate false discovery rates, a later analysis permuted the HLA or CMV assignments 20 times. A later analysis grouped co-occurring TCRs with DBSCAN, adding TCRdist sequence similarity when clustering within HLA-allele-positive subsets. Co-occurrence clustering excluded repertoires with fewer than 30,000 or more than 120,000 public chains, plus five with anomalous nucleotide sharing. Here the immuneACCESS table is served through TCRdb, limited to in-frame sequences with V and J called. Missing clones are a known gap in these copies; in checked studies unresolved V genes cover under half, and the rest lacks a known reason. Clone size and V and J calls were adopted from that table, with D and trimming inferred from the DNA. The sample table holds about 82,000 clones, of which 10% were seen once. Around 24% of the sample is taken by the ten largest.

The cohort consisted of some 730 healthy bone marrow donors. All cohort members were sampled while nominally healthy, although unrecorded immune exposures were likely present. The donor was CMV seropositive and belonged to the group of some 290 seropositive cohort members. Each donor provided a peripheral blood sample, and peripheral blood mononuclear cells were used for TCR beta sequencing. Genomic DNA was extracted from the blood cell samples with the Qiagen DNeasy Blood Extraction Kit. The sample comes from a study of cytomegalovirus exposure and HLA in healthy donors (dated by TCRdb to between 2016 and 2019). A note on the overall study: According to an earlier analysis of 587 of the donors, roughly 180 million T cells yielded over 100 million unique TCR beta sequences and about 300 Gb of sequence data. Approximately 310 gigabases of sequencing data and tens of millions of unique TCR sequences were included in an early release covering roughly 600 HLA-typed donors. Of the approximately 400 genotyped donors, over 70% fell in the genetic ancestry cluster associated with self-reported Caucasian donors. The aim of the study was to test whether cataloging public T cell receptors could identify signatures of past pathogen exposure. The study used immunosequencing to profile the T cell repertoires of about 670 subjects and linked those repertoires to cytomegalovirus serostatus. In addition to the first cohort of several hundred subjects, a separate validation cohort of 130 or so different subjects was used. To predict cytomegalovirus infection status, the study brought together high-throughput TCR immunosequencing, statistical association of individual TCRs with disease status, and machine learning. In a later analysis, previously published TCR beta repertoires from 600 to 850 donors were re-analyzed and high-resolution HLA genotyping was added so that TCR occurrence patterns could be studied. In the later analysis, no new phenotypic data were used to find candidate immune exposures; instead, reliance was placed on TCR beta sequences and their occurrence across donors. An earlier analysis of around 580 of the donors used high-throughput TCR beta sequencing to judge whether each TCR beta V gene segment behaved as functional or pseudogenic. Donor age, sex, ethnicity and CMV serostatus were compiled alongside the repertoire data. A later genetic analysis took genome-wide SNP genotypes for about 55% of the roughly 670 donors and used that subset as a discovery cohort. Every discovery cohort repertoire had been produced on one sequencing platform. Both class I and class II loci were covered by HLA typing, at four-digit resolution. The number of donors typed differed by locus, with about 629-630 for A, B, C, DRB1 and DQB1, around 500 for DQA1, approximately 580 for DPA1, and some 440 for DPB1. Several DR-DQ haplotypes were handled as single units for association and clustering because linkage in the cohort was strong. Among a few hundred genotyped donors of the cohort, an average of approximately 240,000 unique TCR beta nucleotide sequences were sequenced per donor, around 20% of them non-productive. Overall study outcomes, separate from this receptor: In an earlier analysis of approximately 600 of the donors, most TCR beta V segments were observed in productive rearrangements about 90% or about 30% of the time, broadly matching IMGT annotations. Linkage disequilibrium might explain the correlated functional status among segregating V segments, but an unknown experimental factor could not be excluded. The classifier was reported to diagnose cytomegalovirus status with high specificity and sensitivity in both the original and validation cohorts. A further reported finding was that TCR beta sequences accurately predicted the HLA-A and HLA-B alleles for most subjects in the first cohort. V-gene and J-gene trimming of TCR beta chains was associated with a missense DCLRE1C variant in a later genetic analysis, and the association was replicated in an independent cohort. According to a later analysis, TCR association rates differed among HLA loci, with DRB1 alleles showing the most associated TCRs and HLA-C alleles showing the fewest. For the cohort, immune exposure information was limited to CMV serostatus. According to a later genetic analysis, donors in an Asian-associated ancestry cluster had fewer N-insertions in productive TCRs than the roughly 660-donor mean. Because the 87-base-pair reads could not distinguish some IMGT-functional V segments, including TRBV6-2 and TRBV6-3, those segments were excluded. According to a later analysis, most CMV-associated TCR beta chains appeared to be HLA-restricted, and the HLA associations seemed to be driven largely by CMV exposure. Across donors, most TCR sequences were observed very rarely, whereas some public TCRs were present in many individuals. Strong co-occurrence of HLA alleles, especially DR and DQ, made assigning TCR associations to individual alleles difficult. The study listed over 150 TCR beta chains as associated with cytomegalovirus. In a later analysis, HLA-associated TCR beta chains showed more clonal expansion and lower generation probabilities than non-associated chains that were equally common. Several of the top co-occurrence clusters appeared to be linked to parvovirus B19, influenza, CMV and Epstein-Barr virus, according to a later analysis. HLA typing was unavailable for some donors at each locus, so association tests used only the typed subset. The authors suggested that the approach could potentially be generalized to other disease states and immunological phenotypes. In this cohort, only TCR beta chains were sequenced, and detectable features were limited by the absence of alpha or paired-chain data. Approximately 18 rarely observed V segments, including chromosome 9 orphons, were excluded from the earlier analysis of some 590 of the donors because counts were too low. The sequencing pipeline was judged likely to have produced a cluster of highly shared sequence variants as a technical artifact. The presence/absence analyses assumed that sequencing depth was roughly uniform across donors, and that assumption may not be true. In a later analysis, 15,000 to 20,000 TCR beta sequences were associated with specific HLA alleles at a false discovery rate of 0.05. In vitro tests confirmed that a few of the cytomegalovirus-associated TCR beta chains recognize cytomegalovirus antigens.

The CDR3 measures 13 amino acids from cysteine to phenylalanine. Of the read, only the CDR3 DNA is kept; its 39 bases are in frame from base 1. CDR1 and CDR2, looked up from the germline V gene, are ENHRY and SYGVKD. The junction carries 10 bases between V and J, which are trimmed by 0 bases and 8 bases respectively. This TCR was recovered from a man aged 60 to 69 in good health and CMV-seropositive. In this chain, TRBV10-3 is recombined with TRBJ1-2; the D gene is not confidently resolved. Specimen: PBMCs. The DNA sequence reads TGTGCCATCAGTGAGTCTGCCGGGTACGGCTACACCTTC. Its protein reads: CAISESAGYGYTF.